Presented here are 3 T cell receptor beta chains from one specimen sequenced in a study of OX40 agonist ivuxolimab in advanced cancers. Here immunoSEQ multiplex PCR was the method, and the copy in TCRdb shows in-frame clones only, minus some. The data hold 65,000 to 90,000 clones, with approximately 90% observed a single time. The sequencing here drew on CD4+ or CD8+ T cells sorted from blood, taken in a trial of the OX40 agonist ivuxolimab. The source is an adult with an advanced solid tumor such as melanoma, head and neck, liver or kidney cancer.

J is TRBJ1-2 and V is TRBV7-9; D ambiguous. V lost 1 base and J lost 5, with 17 bases in between. The CDR3 spans 16 residues. Germline V gene sequence: CDR1 SEHNR, CDR2 FQNEAQ (reference sequence). The CDR3 sequence is CASSLGFGEAAYGYTF. The CDR3 DNA sequence: TGTGCCAGCAGCTTAGGGTTCGGAGAGGCGGCTTATGGCTACACCTTC.

The V gene is TRBV12-5, the J gene TRBJ2-1; TRBD2 aligns across 13 bases. With V trimmed by 1 base and J by 1 base, 1 base remained unmatched. The CDR3 consists of 17 residues. Germline V gene lookup returns CDR1 LGHNT and CDR2 FRNRAP. The CDR3 DNA sequence: TGTGCTAGTGGTTTGGGGACTAGCGGGAGTTCCTACAATGAGCAGTTCTTC. It encodes CASGLGTSGSSYNEQFF.

This chain joins TRBV6-1 and TRBJ1-5; D remains unclear. The germline gives CDR1 MNHNS, CDR2 SASEGT. The V end was cut by 5 bases, the J end by 0 bases, with 8 bases between. The CDR3 runs to 14 residues. The CDR3 sequence is CASSFGDSNQPQHF. CDR3 DNA: TGTGCCAGCAGTTTTGGAGATAGCAATCAGCCCCAGCATTTT.